This TCR beta chain was profiled in a study of blood T cell repertoires in COVID-19. Study at large: COVID-19 samples collected from the United States, Italy and Spain covered acute and convalescent phases. PBMCs, B-cell-depleted T cells, or T cells were the source of the cDNA or gDNA that made up the material.

The V and J ends lost 8 bases and 5 bases respectively, with 21 bases between them. In germline, CDR1 is SGHNT, CDR2 YENEEA. The CDR3 loop spans 15 amino acids. In the study's own analysis: Estimation of nucleated cell counts was performed using reference gene primer amplification. Sequencing was performed with immunoSEQ multiplex PCR; in TCRdb, only in-frame clones are kept and a portion is missing. For V, J and clone size, that table is used; D and trimming come from the DNA. The sample gives some 370,000 clones, around 92% of which show up once; 1% to 1.5% is in the top ten. Input material: peripheral blood. The chain couples TRBV11-3 to TRBJ1-1; D may be TRBD1 (5 bases). This TCR came from a man in his forties or fifties with acute or convalescent COVID-19. The CDR3 coding sequence is TGTGCCAGCCCCCGTAGGCGGGGCCGGGATACTGAAGCTTTCTTT. It translates to CASPRRRGRDTEAFF.